A single sample gave rise to the 8 T cell receptor beta chains below, sequenced in a study of beta chain features in type 1 diabetes. Expressed TCRB transcripts were sequenced because the entire RNA isolate underwent reverse transcription. Only in-frame clones appear in the TCRdb table, and some are missing; sequencing was by immunoSEQ multiplex PCR. Of about 400,000 clones listed, around 12% were seen once; the top ten hold approximately 0.015%. The sample consisted of naive CD4+ T cells from blood. Every receptor here comes from a man younger than 35 in good health.

The J gene is TRBJ1-2, the V gene TRBV19, with TRBD1 identical over 7 bases. V was pared by 8 bases and J by 5 bases, with 14 bases of the junction left unmatched. The CDR3 loop spans 15 amino acids. From germline, CDR1 is LNHDA and CDR2 SQIVND (reference sequence). The CDR3 sequence is CASRIKQGKVYGYTF. In nucleotides, the CDR3 is TGTGCCAGTCGGATTAAACAGGGGAAGGTATATGGCTACACCTTC. Combining the CDR3 with reference TRBV19 and TRBJ1-2 gives the whole variable domain DGGITQSPKYLFRKEGQNVTLSCEQNLNHDAMYWYRQDPGQGLRLIYYSQIVNDFQKGDIAEGYSVSREKKESFPLTVTSAQKNPTAFYLCASRIKQGKVYGYTFGSGTRLTVV.

This sequence joins TRBV5-4 and TRBJ2-3; D may be TRBD1 (6 bases). Germline lookup yields CDR1 SGHNT and CDR2 YYREEE (reference sequence). This CDR3 contains 13 residues. V lost 4 bases and J lost 9, with 15 bases in between. The CDR3 loop is CASSMTGPVTQYF. The DNA for the CDR3 is TGTGCCAGCAGCATGACAGGCCCCGTGACGCAGTATTTT.

The genes are TRBV14 and TRBJ2-1, with 9 bases matching TRBD2. V lost 3 bases, J lost 4 bases, and 7 bases stayed unmatched. The CDR3 consists of 16 residues. The germline gives CDR1 SGHDN, CDR2 FVKESK. CDR3 coding DNA: TGTGCCAGCAGCCAGGCGGGAGGGGGGCTGTACAATGAGCAGTTCTTC. Translated, it gives CASSQAGGGLYNEQFF.

This sequence joins TRBV28 and TRBJ2-5, with TRBD1 matching over 7 bases. The CDR3 is 15 residues long. The germline V gene has CDR1 MDHEN and CDR2 SYDVKM. The J segment lost 2 bases and the V segment lost 10 bases, leaving 13 bases of the junction unmatched. The CDR3 region has the DNA TGTGCCACCCACCTCGGGACAGCCACTCAAGAGACCCAGTACTTC. Translated: CATHLGTATQETQYF.

On this clone itself: Other nucleotide sequences from this sample produce the same CDR3. The rearrangement joins TRBV5-4 to TRBJ1-6; possibly TRBD1 for D (6 bases). V was cut by 3 bases and J by 9 bases, with 10 bases left in between. The CDR3 runs 13 residues. Germline-derived CDR1 and CDR2 are SGHNT and YYREEE (reference sequence). The CDR3 DNA sequence: TGTGCCAGCAGCTCGGGGGGCAGTTCACCCCTCCACTTT. This codes for CASSSGGSSPLHF. The whole variable domain, filled in from reference TRBV5-4 and TRBJ1-6, reads ETGVTQSPTHLIKTRGQQVTLRCSSQSGHNTVSWYQQALGQGPQFIFQYYREEENGRGNFPPRFSGLQFPNYSSELNVNALELDDSALYLCASSSGGSSPLHFGNGTRLTVT.

In this sample, this clone turned up a few times. V is TRBV21-1 and J is TRBJ1-4; TRBD1, as called in the table, went unchecked against the DNA. TRBV21-1 is annotated as a pseudogene. CDR3 length equals 16 residues. This CDR3 is CASSKRDRATNEKLFF. In nucleotides, the CDR3 is TGTGCCAGCAGCAAAAGGGACAGGGCAACTAATGAAAAACTGTTTTTT.

This clone was seen only a few times. Other DNA sequences within the sample encode an identical CDR3. The CDR3 sequence: CASSFRDRAYEQYF. The CDR3 DNA reads TGTGCCAGCAGCTTTAGGGACAGGGCCTACGAGCAGTACTTC. The chain couples TRBV5-4 to TRBJ2-7, with 9 bases identical to TRBD1. Germline V gives CDR1 SGHNT, CDR2 YYREEE (reference sequence). V dropped 2 bases and J dropped 2; count of bases not matched to a gene: 2. The CDR3 is made up of 14 amino acids.

This clone was counted only a few times. This rearrangement joins TRBV7-2 to TRBJ1-4, with TRBD1 matching 7 bases. Trimming at V came to 6 bases and at J to 4 bases, leaving 8 bases not matched to a gene. CDR3 length: 15 residues. The germline V gene encodes CDR1 SGHTA and CDR2 FQGNSA. The CDR3 DNA is TGTGCCAGCAGAACAGGGGTCCTCTTTAATGAAAAACTGTTTTTT. This codes for CASRTGVLFNEKLFF.